Listed below are T cell receptor beta chains from one sample, sequenced in a study of cytotoxic CD8 clonotypes in ibrutinib-treated CLL. Sequencing was performed with immunoSEQ multiplex PCR; in TCRdb, only in-frame clones are kept and a portion is missing. The sample lists 250,000 to 350,000 clones, more than 70% occurring once. The sample here was PBMCs, taken at disease progression, from a patient treated with ibrutinib. These TCRs come from a human donor with chronic lymphocytic leukemia. CDR3s include the opening cysteine and the closing phenylalanine or tryptophan. The D gene is left open where the match is weak. The size field is filled for only some rows; it gives once, few, many or a size class.

abundance,j_gene,d_gene,v_gene,CDR3nt,CDR3aa
few,TRBJ1-5,-,TRBV5-1,TGCGCCAGCAGCTCGCTGGGACAATTTAGCAATCAGCCCCAGCATTTT,CASSSLGQFSNQPQHF
-,TRBJ1-1,-,TRBV5-6,TGTGCCAGCAGCTTGGCAGCCCGGGAGGCTTTCTTT,CASSLAAREAFF
-,TRBJ1-2,-,TRBV12-5,TGTGCTAGTGGTTTGAACATCTATGGCTACACCTTC,CASGLNIYGYTF
-,TRBJ2-7,TRBD1,TRBV7-2,TGTGCCAGCAGCTTAGCGCCAGACAGGGTGAGCTACGAGCAGTACTTC,CASSLAPDRVSYEQYF
few,TRBJ2-5,-,TRBV10-2,TGCGCCAGCAGTGCGAACGGTGAAGAGACCCAGTACTTC,CASSANGEETQYF
-,TRBJ1-3,-,TRBV5-6,TGTGCCAGCAGCTTTGACAGCCAGGGAAACACCATATATTTT,CASSFDSQGNTIYF
-,TRBJ2-5,TRBD1,TRBV28,TGTGCCAGCAGTTCGCGGACAGGGAAGTTGTTGAGAGAGACCCAGTACTTC,CASSSRTGKLLRETQYF
-,TRBJ2-7,TRBD1,TRBV6-5,TGTGCCAGCAGGCGACAGGGGGCTGACTACGAGCAGTACTTC,CASRRQGADYEQYF
-,TRBJ2-7,-,TRBV7-2,TGTGCCAGCAGCTTGACAAAGGGCCCCTACGAGCAGTACTTC,CASSLTKGPYEQYF
-,TRBJ2-4,TRBD1,TRBV2,TGTGCCAGCAGGACCACAGGGGTAAAAAACATTCAGTACTTC,CASRTTGVKNIQYF
-,TRBJ2-1,TRBD2,TRBV11-2,TGTGCCAGCAGACTCCGAGCGGGAGGGTACAATGAGCAGTTCTTC,CASRLRAGGYNEQFF
few,TRBJ1-5,-,TRBV2,TGTGCCAGCAGTGAAGGTGGGGTCGGGGGCAATCAGCCCCAGCATTTT,CASSEGGVGGNQPQHF
-,TRBJ2-3,-,TRBV28,TGTGCCAGCAGTGAACCAACGGGGGGCACAGATACGCAGTATTTT,CASSEPTGGTDTQYF
-,TRBJ2-7,TRBD1,TRBV9,TGTGCCAGCAGCTTCAGGACAGGGACCTCGTACGAGCAGTACTTC,CASSFRTGTSYEQYF
-,TRBJ2-5,TRBD1,TRBV25-1,TGTGCCAGCAGTGAATTGACAGGGGGTCGGGAGACCCAGTACTTC,CASSELTGGRETQYF
-,TRBJ2-7,TRBD2,TRBV7-8,TGTGCCAGTGGGACTAGCGGGTTCCGCTCCTACGAGCAGTACTTC,CASGTSGFRSYEQYF
-,TRBJ2-5,TRBD1,TRBV28,TGTGCCAGCAGTGCCAGACAGGGTTGGCCCCAAGAGACCCAGTACTTC,CASSARQGWPQETQYF
-,TRBJ1-5,-,TRBV27,TGTGCCAGCAGTTTTCTCCGGGACATCCATCAGCCCCAGCATTTT,CASSFLRDIHQPQHF
-,TRBJ1-4,-,TRBV15,TGTGCCACCAGCAGAGATCCGACTCTAGCAACTAATGAAAAACTGTTTTTT,CATSRDPTLATNEKLFF
-,TRBJ1-1,TRBD1,TRBV11-2,TGTGCCAGCAGCCCCTCATGGACAGGGACTGAAGCTTTCTTT,CASSPSWTGTEAFF
-,TRBJ2-3,TRBD1,TRBV9,TGTGCCAGCAGCGCGGGATTGGGGTCGGACAGGGGGCAGGTAGATACGCAGTATTTT,CASSAGLGSDRGQVDTQYF
once,TRBJ1-6,-,TRBV18,TGTGCCAGCTCACCTGCAGGGACATCGTTTACGAATTCACCCCTCCACTTT,CASSPAGTSFTNSPLHF
-,TRBJ1-1,-,TRBV29-1,TGCAGCGTTGTAGGGGCAGGGGAAGCTTTCTTT,CSVVGAGEAFF
-,TRBJ2-7,-,TRBV9,TGTGCCAGCAGCGGACCGGGACTGATCTACGAGCAGTACTTC,CASSGPGLIYEQYF
few,TRBJ2-7,-,TRBV5-1,TGCGCCAGCAGCTCCCCGCGGCAGGGCCCCCACGAGCAGTACTTC,CASSSPRQGPHEQYF
-,TRBJ2-7,-,TRBV7-6,TGTGCCAGCAGCTTAAGGTCTGGCGGGGGACAATTCTACGAGCAGTACTTC,CASSLRSGGGQFYEQYF
-,TRBJ2-1,-,TRBV4-3,TGCGCCAGCAGCCAAGAGGCAGGTTTTGGTGAGCAGTTCTTC,CASSQEAGFGEQFF
-,TRBJ2-1,TRBD2,TRBV5-4,TGTGCCAGCAGCTTGGAGGGACTAGCGGGAGTTTTTATCAATGAGCAGTTCTTC,CASSLEGLAGVFINEQFF
-,TRBJ1-2,TRBD1,TRBV7-9,TGTGCCAGCAGCCTTAGGGACAGGGGAGGCTACACCTTC,CASSLRDRGGYTF
-,TRBJ2-2,TRBD1,TRBV10-3,TGTGCCATCAGCCTCCTACCGGGACAGGGGGCGGACTTGAACACCGGGGAGCTGTTTTTT,CAISLLPGQGADLNTGELFF
-,TRBJ1-2,-,TRBV9,TGTGCCAGCAGCGTACACTTAGAGGTCGATGGCTACACCTTC,CASSVHLEVDGYTF
few,TRBJ2-3,-,TRBV19,TGTGCCAGTAGTATCCCAAGGTTCCCAGATACGCAGTATTTT,CASSIPRFPDTQYF
-,TRBJ2-7,-,TRBV13,TGTGCCAGCAGCTCGGGGACCTACTACGAGCAGTACTTC,CASSSGTYYEQYF
once,TRBJ1-1,-,TRBV29-1,TGCAGCGTTGGGCAGGGGAGCGTGAACACTGAAGCTTTCTTT,CSVGQGSVNTEAFF
-,TRBJ2-7,TRBD2,TRBV28,TGTGCCAGCAGTTTCCCCGCCGGGACTAGCGGGGTTCCCCGGTACGAGCAGTACTTC,CASSFPAGTSGVPRYEQYF
-,TRBJ2-1,TRBD2,TRBV7-2,TGTGCCAGCAGCTCAAGTTTTGGGGGGGGCAATGAGCAGTTCTTC,CASSSSFGGGNEQFF
-,TRBJ2-3,-,TRBV15,TGTGCCACCTCAGAGCGAGATACGCAGTATTTT,CATSERDTQYF
-,TRBJ2-2,-,TRBV19,TGTGCCAGTAGTAGAGGAGGGGGCCTTAACACCGGGGAGCTGTTTTTT,CASSRGGGLNTGELFF
-,TRBJ2-1,-,TRBV29-1,TGCAGCGGAAGGTTGAGCTCCTACAATGAGCAGTTCTTC,CSGRLSSYNEQFF
-,TRBJ2-7,-,TRBV4-1,TGCGCCAGCAGCCAAGTAGCCCAAGGTGCGGCCTACGAGCAGTACTTC,CASSQVAQGAAYEQYF
-,TRBJ2-7,TRBD2,TRBV28,TGTGCCAGCATTACTAGCGGGATATACGAGCAGTACTTC,CASITSGIYEQYF
-,TRBJ2-7,TRBD1,TRBV5-1,TGCGCCAGCAGCTTGTCGGACAGGGGATTCGCCGAGCAGTACTTC,CASSLSDRGFAEQYF
-,TRBJ1-4,TRBD1,TRBV4-1,TGCGCCAGCAGCCAAAGGACAGGGGGCGATGCAACTAATGAAAAACTGTTTTTT,CASSQRTGGDATNEKLFF
-,TRBJ2-6,-,TRBV19,TGTGCCAGTAGTATAGCGGCTTGGACTGCACAGTTCCTGACTTTC,CASSIAAWTAQFLTF
-,TRBJ2-3,TRBD2,TRBV25-1,TGTGCCAGCAGTGACTTTAGCGGGAGGTCAATCACAGATACGCAGTATTTT,CASSDFSGRSITDTQYF
-,TRBJ2-7,-,TRBV2,TGTGCCAGCAGTGTTCAGGGGGGATCCTACGAGCAGTACTTC,CASSVQGGSYEQYF
-,TRBJ2-5,-,TRBV5-1,TGCGCCAGCAGCTTGGCCAAGACGGGAGAGACCCAGTACTTC,CASSLAKTGETQYF
-,TRBJ1-1,-,TRBV25-1,TGTGCCAGCAGTGAATGGGGGGGGGTGAACACTGAAGCTTTCTTT,CASSEWGGVNTEAFF
-,TRBJ1-1,TRBD1,TRBV7-6,TGTGCCAGCAGCTTAGCCGGGACAGTTGAAGCTTTCTTT,CASSLAGTVEAFF
-,TRBJ1-2,-,TRBV6-1,TGTGCCAGCAGTGAAGCGCTGGGGACGGGTGGCTATGGCTACACCTTC,CASSEALGTGGYGYTF
-,TRBJ1-2,-,TRBV5-1,TGCGCCAGCAGGCCCCGGGCAGACTATGGCTACACCTTC,CASRPRADYGYTF
-,TRBJ1-2,-,TRBV9,TGTGCCAGCAGCGTAAGAACGGGAATGGATGGCTACACCTTC,CASSVRTGMDGYTF
-,TRBJ2-1,-,TRBV7-2,TGTGCCAGCAGCTTAAGTCCTAGCAGCAATGAGCAGTTCTTC,CASSLSPSSNEQFF
once,TRBJ1-2,-,TRBV6-5,TGTGCCAGCAGTTACCGAGGAACCTATGGCTACACCTTC,CASSYRGTYGYTF
-,TRBJ1-2,-,TRBV6-6,TGTGCCAGCAGTTACGAGGGGGGCTACACCTTC,CASSYEGGYTF
once,TRBJ2-7,-,TRBV19,TGTGCCAGTAGTAGATACACGAGCTCCTACGAGCAGTACTTC,CASSRYTSSYEQYF
-,TRBJ2-7,TRBD1,TRBV7-8,TGTGCCAGCAGCTTACCGGGACAGGGTCGGGAGCAGTACTTC,CASSLPGQGREQYF
once,TRBJ1-2,-,TRBV7-9,TGTGCCAGCAGCTCTACCTTCAGGGAAAAGATGGAAGGCTACACCTTC,CASSSTFREKMEGYTF
-,TRBJ2-2,TRBD2,TRBV7-2,TGTGCCAGCAGCTCCGCGACTAGCGGGTTTACCGGGGAGCTGTTTTTT,CASSSATSGFTGELFF
-,TRBJ2-1,-,TRBV2,TGTGCCAGCAGGCTGGACGTTGGGAATGAGCAGTTCTTC,CASRLDVGNEQFF